This T cell receptor beta chain was sequenced for a study of radiation and T cells in renal cell carcinoma. Study in general: Nephrectomy followed 15 Gy stereotactic body radiation by 4 weeks.

TCRdb's table, derived via immunoSEQ multiplex PCR, lists solely in-frame clones and lacks some. The sample has 130,000 or so clones, 75% to 90% seen once; the top ten hold approximately 22%. As concerns this clone: In the same sample, other DNA sequences code for this CDR3.

Time point indicated: baseline pretreatment blood. Indicated treatment: 15 Gy SBRT to primary tumor, nephrectomy 4 weeks later. The patient's renal cell carcinoma had clear cell pathology. This CDR3 has 11 amino acids. Germline assignment: CDR1 MDHEN and CDR2 SYDVKM. Trimming pared 5 bases from V and 9 bases from J, leaving 8 bases between. V and J are TRBV28 and TRBJ1-5; D gene unclear. The starting material was blood, obtained from a patient whose treatment included radiotherapy and nephrectomy. This clonotype was obtained from a woman aged 45 to 65 with renal cell carcinoma. CDR3 DNA: TGTGCCAGCAGTCCCCTCGGGCCCCAGCATTTT. Protein sequence: CASSPLGPQHF. The full variable domain, rest sourced from reference TRBV28 and TRBJ1-5, is DVKVTQSSRYLVKRTGEKVFLECVQDMDHENMFWYRQDPGLGLRLIYFSYDVKMKEKGDIPEGYSVSREKKERFSLILESASTNQTSMYLCASSPLGPQHFGDGTRLSIL.